This T cell receptor (beta chain) emerged from a study of blood T cell repertoires in COVID-19. Study context: COVID-19 samples, acute and convalescent, were from the United States, Italy and Spain. T cells, B-cell-depleted T cells, or PBMCs provided the cDNA or gDNA that served as material.

Study processing details: Estimation of nucleated cell counts relied on the amplification of reference gene primers. Sequencing used immunoSEQ multiplex PCR; TCRdb keeps in-frame clones, though not all of them. V and J calls and clone size follow that table, whereas D and trimming were derived from the DNA. This table holds over 250,000 clones, roughly 85% found once. Germline V CDR1 and CDR2: SGHTA, FQGNSA. V trimming: 4 bases; J trimming: 2 bases; junction bases outside the gene matches: 5. CDR3 length: 17 residues. The chain joins TRBV7-2 to TRBJ2-1; 13 bases line up with TRBD2. This TCR was recovered from a human donor in a cohort sampled during active COVID-19. The sample comprised peripheral blood. CDR3 region: CASSSPGLAGPYNEQFF. The CDR3 coding sequence is TGTGCCAGCAGCTCCCCGGGACTAGCGGGACCCTACAATGAGCAGTTCTTC.